This passage covers 26 T cell receptor beta chains from one sample sequenced in a study of T cell responses to AZD1222 COVID-19 vaccine. Using immunoSEQ multiplex PCR, the repertoire was profiled, and TCRdb retains in-frame clones only, with some absent. This sample has about 110,000 clones, with 88% found just once. Here the sequenced sample was peripheral blood, taken on day 0 of AZD1222 vaccination. The source of these receptors is an adult in good health.

The chain is built from TRBV7-8 and TRBJ2-7; possible D gene TRBD2, 5 bases. The CDR3 runs 14 residues. V lost 1 base and J 1 base, leaving 8 bases between the germline ends. CDR1 is SGHVS and CDR2 is FQNEAQ in the germline V gene. The CDR3 nucleotides are TGTGCCAGCAGCTTAGTCGGACTTTCCTACGAGCAGTACTTC. This translates into CASSLVGLSYEQYF.

The CDR3 DNA follows: TGTGCCAGCAGCCTTATAGGGGTGGGTACTGAGCAGTTCTTC. Its translation is CASSLIGVGTEQFF. The chain couples TRBV9 to TRBJ2-1, with a possible D match to TRBD1 (5 bases). CDR3 length: 14 residues. From germline, CDR1 is SGDLS and CDR2 YYNGEE. The V and J ends lost 4 bases and 9 bases respectively, with 17 bases between them.

The V gene is TRBV5-5, the J gene TRBJ1-1; the D is unclear. Looked up from germline, CDR1 is SGHKS and CDR2 is YYEKEE (reference sequence). The CDR3 is made up of 13 amino acids. Trimming shortened V by 0 bases and J by 1 base, and 4 bases separated the two germline ends. Here the CDR3 reads CASSLGPNTEAFF. For the CDR3, the DNA is TGTGCCAGCAGCTTGGGCCCGAACACTGAAGCTTTCTTT. Filled out from reference TRBV5-5 and TRBJ1-1, the complete variable domain reads DAGVTQSPTHLIKTRGQQVTLRCSPISGHKSVSWYQQVLGQGPQFIFQYYEKEERGRGNFPDRFSARQFPNYSSELNVNALLLGDSALYLCASSLGPNTEAFFGQGTRLTVV.

This chain links TRBV24-1 with TRBJ1-2; D unresolved. CDR1 is KGHDR and CDR2 is SFDVKD in the germline V gene. The V end lost 1 base, the J end lost 1 base, and 9 bases lay between the germline ends. The CDR3 has 15 amino acids. The CDR3 DNA reads TGTGCCACCAGTGATTTTCGAGGAGATAACTATGGCTACACCTTC. It yields the protein CATSDFRGDNYGYTF.

This chain connects TRBV7-8 to TRBJ1-1; D is unresolved. The V gene's germline CDR1 is SGHVS and CDR2 FQNEAQ. Deletions cut 3 bases from V and 1 base from J, with 9 bases between. This CDR3 is built from 14 residues. The CDR3 reads CASSFEGKNTEAFF. The CDR3 coding sequence is TGTGCCAGCAGCTTCGAAGGAAAGAACACTGAAGCTTTCTTT. Using reference TRBV7-8 and TRBJ1-1 for the parts outside the CDR3, the full variable domain is GAGVSQSPRYKVAKRGQDVALRCDPISGHVSLFWYQQALGQGPEFLTYFQNEAQLDKSGLPSDRFFAERPEGSVSTLKIQRTQQEDSAVYLCASSFEGKNTEAFFGQGTRLTVV.

The V gene is TRBV13, the J gene TRBJ2-1, with 8 bases lining up with TRBD2. The CDR3 is 15 residues long. V dropped 5 bases and J dropped 0; count of bases not matched to a gene: 3. Germline assignment: CDR1 PRHDT and CDR2 FYEKMQ (reference sequence). The CDR3 region is CASSGSGSSYNEQFF. CDR3 sequence (DNA): TGTGCCAGCAGCGGCAGCGGGAGCTCCTACAATGAGCAGTTCTTC.

The chain couples TRBV7-8 to TRBJ1-5; TRBD1 might be the D (5 bases). CDR3 size: 14 residues. The germline gives CDR1 SGHVS, CDR2 FQNEAQ. Trimming stripped 5 bases from V and 4 bases from J, with 12 bases between. The CDR3 nucleotides are TGTGCCAGCAGCCGTAGACAGACGAATCAGCCCCAGCATTTT. This sequence encodes CASSRRQTNQPQHF. Together with reference TRBV7-8 and TRBJ1-5, the CDR3 gives the full variable domain: GAGVSQSPRYKVAKRGQDVALRCDPISGHVSLFWYQQALGQGPEFLTYFQNEAQLDKSGLPSDRFFAERPEGSVSTLKIQRTQQEDSAVYLCASSRRQTNQPQHFGDGTRLSIL.

The chain uses TRBV5-1 and TRBJ2-1; a weak D match, TRBD2 (6 bases). Germline V CDR1 and CDR2: SGHRS, YFSETQ. Trimming pared 1 base from V and 2 bases from J, leaving 13 bases between. This CDR3 is built from 16 residues. CDR3 bases: TGCGCCAGCAGCTTGTCGGGAGAATCCCCCTACAATGAGCAGTTCTTC. It translates to CASSLSGESPYNEQFF.

The V and J genes are TRBV2 and TRBJ2-5; TRBD1 aligns across 11 bases. J lost 2 bases, V lost 7 bases, and 12 bases had no gene match. This CDR3 contains 17 residues. Germline lookup yields CDR1 SNHLY and CDR2 FYNNEI. The CDR3 reads CASTLGFGTGGQETQYF. The CDR3 DNA sequence: TGTGCCAGCACCCTAGGGTTCGGGACAGGGGGTCAAGAGACCCAGTACTTC. Together with reference TRBV2 and TRBJ2-5, the CDR3 gives the full variable domain: EPEVTQTPSHQVTQMGQEVILRCVPISNHLYFYWYRQILGQKVEFLVSFYNNEISEKSEIFDDQFSVERPDGSNFTLKIRSTKLEDSAMYFCASTLGFGTGGQETQYFGPGTRLLVL.

V gene TRBV28 combines with J gene TRBJ2-6; unclear D gene. Trimming cost V 7 bases and J 0 bases, with 16 bases left between them. This CDR3 is built from 17 residues. Per the germline V gene, CDR1 is MDHEN and CDR2 is SYDVKM. CDR3 nucleotides: TGTGCCAGCATGCCAACCCTAGGGAACTCTGGGGCCAACGTCCTGACTTTC. Protein product: CASMPTLGNSGANVLTF.

This clone was found a few times. V and J are TRBV5-1 and TRBJ2-2; 7 positions agree with TRBD2. The CDR3 has 17 amino acids. Germline V lookup: CDR1 SGHRS, CDR2 YFSETQ. Trimming removed 4 bases from V and 6 bases from J; junction bases left unmatched: 15. As DNA, the CDR3 is TGCGCCAGCAGCCCAACCCGGGGAGGGAACTTGCCCGGGGAGCTGTTTTTT. Translating it yields CASSPTRGGNLPGELFF. Supplemented by reference TRBV5-1 and TRBJ2-2, the full variable domain reads KAGVTQTPRYLIKTRGQQVTLSCSPISGHRSVSWYQQTPGQGLQFLFEYFSETQRNKGNFPGRFSGRQFSNSRSEMNVSTLELGDSALYLCASSPTRGGNLPGELFFGEGSRLTVL.

In its sample, this clone was seen once. V gene TRBV9 combines with J gene TRBJ2-1; 10 nucleotides agree with TRBD1. The CDR3 runs 15 residues. In germline, CDR1 is SGDLS, CDR2 YYNGEE. Trimming at V came to 3 bases and at J to 6 bases, leaving 6 bases not matched to a gene. CDR3 DNA sequence: TGTGCCAGCAGCGCCGGGACAGGGGATTTCAATGAGCAGTTCTTC. Its translation: CASSAGTGDFNEQFF.

As regards this clone: Other DNA sequences from this sample encode an identical CDR3 as well. The chain has TRBV5-5 and TRBJ1-1; D is perhaps TRBD1 (6 bases). CDR3 length equals 14 residues. Per the germline V gene, CDR1 is SGHKS and CDR2 is YYEKEE (reference sequence). Trimming shortened V by 2 bases and J by 6 bases, and 14 bases separated the two germline ends. CDR3 in amino acids: CASSLGWGAAEAFF. The CDR3 DNA is TGTGCCAGCAGCTTAGGTTGGGGGGCCGCTGAAGCTTTCTTT.

This clone was seen just once. J is TRBJ2-5 and V is TRBV4-2; TRBD2 might be the D (5 bases). CDR1 is LGHNA, CDR2 YNFKEQ, per germline. This CDR3 has 15 amino acids. The V end was cut by 0 bases, the J end by 9 bases, with 17 bases between. The CDR3 sequence: CASSQDLREHVPQYF. Here the CDR3 DNA reads TGTGCCAGCAGCCAAGATCTCCGGGAACACGTCCCCCAGTACTTC.

The chain has TRBV6-5 and TRBJ2-4; D is possibly TRBD1 (6 bases). The CDR3 is 15 residues long. V lost 5 bases, J lost 4 bases, and 15 bases lay in between. Per germline, CDR1 MNHEY and CDR2 SVGAGI. The CDR3 protein is CASSRARTVKNIQYF. In DNA, the CDR3 is TGTGCCAGCAGTCGGGCAAGGACAGTAAAAAACATTCAGTACTTC.

The gene calls are TRBV5-3 and TRBJ1-1; D is unclear. TRBV5-3 is an ORF; its function is uncertain. The CDR3 is 14 residues long. V was pared by 1 base and J by 1 base, with 8 bases between. The CDR3 DNA reads as TGTGCCAGAAGCTTGACGAGGGCGAACACTGAAGCTTTCTTT. It translates to CARSLTRANTEAFF.

The chain uses TRBV7-9 and TRBJ2-1, with TRBD2 matching 11 bases. The junction had 5 bases not matched to a gene; V was cut back by 3 bases and J by 4 bases. The germline V gene encodes CDR1 SEHNR and CDR2 FQNEAQ (reference sequence). This CDR3 region has 16 residues. CDR3 in DNA: TGTGCCAGCAGCTTGAGACTAGCGGGAAGATACAATGAGCAGTTCTTC. It translates to CASSLRLAGRYNEQFF.

The chain is built from TRBV24-1 and TRBJ2-3; 12 bases are shared with TRBD1. The V and J ends lost 2 bases and 2 bases, in that order; junction bases with no gene match: 4. The germline CDR1 and CDR2 sequences are KGHDR and SFDVKD. This CDR3 has 17 residues. The CDR3 loop is CATSDWDRGLITDTQYF. CDR3 in DNA: TGTGCCACCAGTGATTGGGACAGGGGGCTTATCACAGATACGCAGTATTTT.

The chain recombines TRBV12-3 or TRBV12-4 with TRBJ1-1, with no clear D. The V end was cut by 2 bases, the J end by 0 bases, with 1 base between. This CDR3 comprises 12 residues. The CDR3 here is CASSLLNTEAFF. For the CDR3, the DNA is TGTGCCAGCAGTTTACTGAACACTGAAGCTTTCTTT.

The V call is TRBV19, the J call TRBJ2-6, with a possible D match to TRBD2 (6 bases). Trimming removed 4 bases from V and 0 bases from J, with 13 bases in between. In germline, CDR1 is LNHDA, CDR2 SQIVND (reference sequence). This CDR3 region has 17 residues. Written as DNA, the CDR3 is TGTGCCAGTAGTACGGGCGGGGCGCGCTCTGGGGCCAACGTCCTGACTTTC. Amino acids: CASSTGGARSGANVLTF.

This chain links TRBV9 with TRBJ1-1, with no clear D. V lost 0 bases, J lost 0 bases, and 9 bases lay in between. The CDR3 runs 15 residues. Germline CDR1 SGDLS, CDR2 YYNGEE. The CDR3 DNA sequence: TGTGCCAGCAGCGTAGAAGGAGTCATGAACACTGAAGCTTTCTTT. It yields the protein CASSVEGVMNTEAFF. Filled out from reference TRBV9 and TRBJ1-1, the complete variable domain reads DSGVTQTPKHLITATGQRVTLRCSPRSGDLSVYWYQQSLDQGLQFLIQYYNGEERAKGNILERFSAQQFPDLHSELNLSSLELGDSALYFCASSVEGVMNTEAFFGQGTRLTVV.

The chain uses TRBV6-5 and TRBJ1-1, with D unresolved. Trimming cost V 4 bases and J 7 bases, with 10 bases left between them. This CDR3 has 12 amino acids. The germline CDR1 and CDR2 sequences are MNHEY and SVGAGI. CDR3 coding DNA: TGTGCCAGCAGTTCCGACCGTTTTGAAGCTTTCTTT. This gives the protein CASSSDRFEAFF.

This chain connects TRBV7-6 to TRBJ2-5, with unresolved D. Trimming shortened V by 4 bases and J by 6 bases, and 18 bases separated the two germline ends. Per germline, CDR1 SGHVS and CDR2 FNYEAQ. This CDR3 contains 15 residues. The CDR3 sequence is CASSSSGSPAQTQYF. As DNA, the CDR3 is TGTGCCAGCAGCTCCAGTGGGTCCCCCGCACAGACCCAGTACTTC.

This chain links TRBV9 with TRBJ1-1; no reliable D call. Trimming removed 2 bases at V and 5 bases at J, with 10 bases between. CDR1 and CDR2 from the germline V gene are SGDLS and YYNGEE. The CDR3 is 13 amino acids. CDR3 sequence reads: CASSVTGGTEAFF. CDR3 coding DNA: TGTGCCAGCAGCGTGACGGGTGGGACTGAAGCTTTCTTT.

The chain is built from TRBV11-3 and TRBJ1-1; D call uncertain. Trimming pared 0 bases from V and 5 bases from J, leaving 7 bases between. Germline CDR1 and CDR2: SGHNT and YENEEA. This CDR3 has 13 amino acids. CDR3 sequence reads: CASSLDEATEAFF. CDR3 nucleotide sequence: TGTGCCAGCAGCTTAGATGAGGCGACTGAAGCTTTCTTT.

The rearrangement joins TRBV7-9 to TRBJ2-3; D gene unclear. Germline CDR1 SEHNR, CDR2 FQNEAQ (reference sequence). V lost 5 bases and J 0 bases, leaving 15 bases between the germline ends. The CDR3 covers 16 residues. Here the CDR3 DNA reads TGTGCCAGCAGCAAATACGGGCGCCATAGCACAGATACGCAGTATTTT. Protein: CASSKYGRHSTDTQYF.